The 12 T cell receptor beta chains in this list originate from one sample, sequenced in a study of blood T cell repertoires in COVID-19. Sequenced by immunoSEQ multiplex PCR; TCRdb stores in-frame clones only, minus some. Of 250,000 to 300,000 clones in the sample, about nine tenths were seen once. The sample consisted of peripheral blood. Receptors originate from a woman aged 25 to 39 with COVID-19, enrolled during active disease.

This chain connects TRBV19 to TRBJ1-3, with D unresolved. This CDR3 is 13 amino acids long. The V end lost 10 bases, the J end lost 2 bases, and 12 bases lay between the germline ends. Per the germline V gene, CDR1 is LNHDA and CDR2 is SQIVND (reference sequence). CDR3 loop: CATSWSTGNTIYF. The CDR3, as DNA: TGTGCCACCAGTTGGAGTACTGGAAACACCATATATTTT.

V gene TRBV15 combines with J gene TRBJ1-2; 11 bases match TRBD1. The germline gives CDR1 LNHNV, CDR2 YYDKDF (reference sequence). The CDR3 sequence is 15 residues long. With 3 bases clipped from V and 8 bases from J, the junction kept 8 bases outside the gene matches. This CDR3 is CATSRDRGQERGYTF. CDR3 nucleotides: TGTGCCACCAGCAGGGACAGGGGGCAAGAAAGGGGCTACACCTTC.

The rearrangement links TRBV4-2 to TRBJ2-1; the match to TRBD2 covers 12 bases. This CDR3 is built from 20 residues. Germline lookup yields CDR1 LGHNA and CDR2 YNFKEQ. The trim removed 1 base at V and 2 bases at J, leaving 12 bases unmatched. The CDR3 protein is CASSQAGLAGRGGPYNEQFF. DNA for the CDR3: TGTGCCAGCAGCCAAGCAGGACTAGCGGGGAGAGGGGGCCCCTACAATGAGCAGTTCTTC.

This clone was counted a few times. The CDR3 DNA reads as TGTGCCAGCAGCTTAGGTGTCCGACAGGCAAAGTATTCACCCCTCCACTTT. Its translation: CASSLGVRQAKYSPLHF. The rearrangement links TRBV7-8 to TRBJ1-6; D is perhaps TRBD1 (6 bases). Trimming left V 1 base short and J 8 bases short, with 18 bases between. The CDR3 totals 17 residues. CDR1 and CDR2 from the germline V gene are SGHVS and FQNEAQ.

The CDR3 region has the DNA TGTGCCAGCAGTACCTCCACAGTGAACACTGAAGCTTTCTTT. Its translation: CASSTSTVNTEAFF. The rearrangement uses TRBV6-5 and TRBJ1-1; no clear D gene. The CDR3 sequence is 14 residues long. Per the germline V gene, CDR1 is MNHEY and CDR2 is SVGAGI. V was pared by 5 bases and J by 0 bases, with 10 bases between.

The chain employs TRBV18 and TRBJ1-1; D remains ambiguous. Per germline, CDR1 KGHSH and CDR2 LQKENI. This CDR3 has 13 amino acids. V lost 0 bases and J 2 bases, leaving 4 bases between the germline ends. In DNA, the CDR3 is TGTGCCAGCTCACCACCCATTAACACTGAAGCTTTCTTT. This codes for CASSPPINTEAFF.

This chain uses TRBV5-6 with TRBJ1-2; 9 nucleotides match TRBD1. V shed 2 bases, J shed 3 bases, and the junction held 5 bases outside the gene matches. This CDR3 is built from 15 residues. Germline V gene lookup returns CDR1 SGHDT and CDR2 YYEEEE. CDR3 nucleotide sequence: TGTGCCAGCAGCTTCAGGACAGGGGACCACTATGGCTACACCTTC. Residues: CASSFRTGDHYGYTF.

V and J are TRBV19 and TRBJ1-3; maybe TRBD1 (6 bases). The CDR3 spans 15 residues. Germline CDR1 and CDR2: LNHDA and SQIVND (reference sequence). Trimming took off 4 bases at V and 2 bases at J, with 12 bases between the two ends. DNA for the CDR3: TGTGCCAGTAGTAAATGGACAGTCGCTGGAAACACCATATATTTT. This sequence encodes CASSKWTVAGNTIYF.

The chain links TRBV7-9 to TRBJ2-3, with 7 positions matching TRBD2. Germline V gives CDR1 SEHNR, CDR2 FQNEAQ (reference sequence). Trimming took 1 base from V and 1 from J; bases not matched to a gene: 5. There are 16 residues in the CDR3. CDR3 sequence: CASSLGEGLGTDTQYF. CDR3 nucleotides: TGTGCCAGCAGCTTAGGGGAGGGGCTGGGCACAGATACGCAGTATTTT.

The chain carries TRBV28 and TRBJ1-1, with TRBD1 matching over 11 bases. CDR3 size: 15 residues. Germline-derived CDR1 and CDR2 are MDHEN and SYDVKM. V lost 5 bases and J lost 6; bases outside the gene matches: 8. The CDR3 DNA is TGTGCCAGCAGTCATCCGGGACAGGGGGGCGCTGAAGCTTTCTTT. It encodes CASSHPGQGGAEAFF.

The chain uses TRBV19 and TRBJ2-7; 9 bases are a match to TRBD1. Trimming cost V 5 bases and J 5 bases; bases outside gene matches: 7. There are 14 residues in the CDR3. Germline CDR1 is LNHDA and CDR2 is SQIVND (reference sequence). The CDR3: CASSARDRVNEQYF. The CDR3, as DNA: TGTGCCAGTAGTGCAAGGGACAGGGTTAACGAGCAGTACTTC.

This sequence joins TRBV30 and TRBJ1-2; 7 nucleotides match TRBD1. The V gene's germline CDR1 is GTSNPN and CDR2 SVGIG (reference sequence). With V trimmed by 2 bases and J by 7 bases, 7 bases remained unmatched. This CDR3 comprises 13 residues. Here the CDR3 reads CAWSPDRVRGYTF. The CDR3 coding sequence is TGTGCCTGGAGTCCTGACAGGGTACGTGGCTACACCTTC.